Reported below is one T cell receptor beta chain. What it binds is not known. Genes and germline are mouse. The CDR3 end lies 4 residues beyond the end of the read and is filled in from the germline J gene. This sample was included in a study of CD8+ T cells in alopecia areata. General observations from the study: Lesional tissue from the scalp (especially in alopecia totalis/universalis) showed higher clonality than normal scalp.

Once RNA had been extracted, it was reverse transcribed into cDNA to act as the sequencing template. Repertoires were generated with immunoSEQ multiplex PCR, while TCRdb's copy carries only in-frame clones and drops some. The table lists 250,000 or so clones, with no singletons. On the basis of CD4, CD8alpha, NKG2D, NKG2ACE and other markers, pooled cutaneous lymph node cells were sorted. J was trimmed by 3 bases and V by 1 base; bases with no gene match: 3. CDR3 size: 16 residues. CDR1 and CDR2 from the germline V gene are NSHNY and SYGAGN. The TCR was taken from a C3H/HeJ mouse with alopecia areata. MHC haplotype of the strain: H2-k. Input material: CD4+ T cells sorted from a lymph node. This rearrangement joins TRBV13-1 to TRBJ2-2; the match to TRBD2 covers 10 bases. The sequenced CDR3 bases are TGTGCCAGCAGTGATCTGGGACTGGGGTACACCGGG. Translation gives CASSDLGLGYTG. The complete CDR3 reads CASSDLGLGYTGQLYF.